The 15 T cell receptor beta chains below come from one sample, sequenced in a study of cytomegalovirus exposure and HLA in healthy donors. Both 60 Vbeta primers and 13 Jbeta primers went into the PCR. Method: immunoSEQ multiplex PCR; TCRdb's copy keeps in-frame clones and lacks some. The data contain approximately 150,000 clones, about 79% of them singletons. Sequences were obtained from PBMCs. Receptor source: a male donor in good health and CMV-seronegative.

The chain is built from TRBV9 and TRBJ2-7; perhaps TRBD2 as D (5 bases). Trimming removed 0 bases from V and 3 bases from J, with 19 bases in between. Germline assignment: CDR1 SGDLS and CDR2 YYNGEE. There are 17 residues in the CDR3. The CDR3 reads CASSVGESPAVGYEQYF. CDR3 nucleotide sequence: TGTGCCAGCAGCGTAGGAGAAAGCCCAGCGGTAGGCTACGAGCAGTACTTC.

The chain has TRBV27 and TRBJ2-7; 11 bases fit TRBD2. The CDR3 runs to 18 residues. The J segment lost 6 bases and the V segment lost 4 bases, leaving 17 bases of the junction unmatched. The germline V gene has CDR1 MNHEY and CDR2 SMNVEV (reference sequence). CDR3 residues: CASSSYRPGLAEGGEQYF. In nucleotides, the CDR3 is TGTGCCAGCAGTTCATATAGACCGGGACTAGCGGAAGGGGGCGAGCAGTACTTC.

This clone was recorded a few times. V and J are TRBV7-3 and TRBJ2-7, with 8 positions matching TRBD2. The CDR3 consists of 15 residues. CDR1 is SGHTA, CDR2 FQGTGA, per germline. V was pared by 1 base and J by 3 bases, with 5 bases of the junction left unmatched. The CDR3 is CASSLKAGGNYEQYF. The CDR3 DNA reads as TGTGCCAGCAGCTTAAAGGCGGGAGGAAACTACGAGCAGTACTTC.

This sequence joins TRBV19 and TRBJ2-1; maybe TRBD1 (5 bases). The CDR3 extends over 11 amino acids. The V end was cut by 6 bases, the J end by 9 bases, with 9 bases between. Germline V gives CDR1 LNHDA, CDR2 SQIVND (reference sequence). This CDR3 reads CASRKGFEQFF. Here the CDR3 DNA reads TGTGCCAGTAGGAAGGGGTTTGAGCAGTTCTTC. The whole variable domain, remainder taken from reference TRBV19 and TRBJ2-1, is DGGITQSPKYLFRKEGQNVTLSCEQNLNHDAMYWYRQDPGQGLRLIYYSQIVNDFQKGDIAEGYSVSREKKESFPLTVTSAQKNPTAFYLCASRKGFEQFFGPGTRLTVL.

This chain connects TRBV10-3 to TRBJ2-3; no reliable D call. V dropped 0 bases and J dropped 0 bases, with 7 bases sitting between them. The CDR3 is 15 amino acids. CDR1 and CDR2 from the germline V gene are ENHRY and SYGVKD. Written as DNA, the CDR3 is TGTGCCATCAGTGAGTCTGGCATTAGCACAGATACGCAGTATTTT. Its translation is CAISESGISTDTQYF.

J is TRBJ2-5 and V is TRBV5-6; TRBD1 matches 9 bases. CDR3 length: 13 amino acids. Germline assignment: CDR1 SGHDT and CDR2 YYEEEE. V lost 3 bases and J lost 5; bases outside the gene matches: 2. The CDR3, as DNA: TGTGCCAGCAGCTCCGGGACAGGGGAGACCCAGTACTTC. Residues: CASSSGTGETQYF. Full variable domain (missing parts from reference TRBV5-6 and TRBJ2-5): DAGVTQSPTHLIKTRGQQVTLRCSPKSGHDTVSWYQQALGQGPQFIFQYYEEEERQRGNFPDRFSGHQFPNYSSELNVNALLLGDSALYLCASSSGTGETQYFGPGTRLLVL.

The chain is built from TRBV29-1 and TRBJ2-7, with 7 positions matching TRBD2. The CDR3 extends over 16 amino acids. Germline V gene lookup returns CDR1 SQVTM and CDR2 ANQGSEA. V dropped 2 bases and J dropped 4; count of bases not matched to a gene: 14. The CDR3: CSVEFGGSGKGYEQYF. CDR3 in DNA: TGCAGCGTTGAATTCGGTGGAAGCGGGAAGGGGTACGAGCAGTACTTC.

The J gene is TRBJ1-1, the V gene TRBV30, with D unresolved. The CDR3 spans 14 residues. Per germline, CDR1 GTSNPN and CDR2 SVGIG (reference sequence). Trimming shortened V by 0 bases and J by 5 bases, and 13 bases separated the two germline ends. The CDR3 bases are TGTGCCTGGAGTGTACGAGGATTGTCAACTGAAGCTTTCTTT. Translating gives CAWSVRGLSTEAFF.

The chain is built from TRBV19 and TRBJ2-5; D not resolved. The CDR3 sequence is 15 residues long. The germline CDR1 and CDR2 sequences are LNHDA and SQIVND (reference sequence). V was shortened by 4 bases and J by 0 bases, with 12 bases between the two germline ends. The chain's CDR3 is CASSKSLTYQETQYF. CDR3 in DNA: TGTGCCAGTAGTAAGAGCCTTACGTACCAAGAGACCCAGTACTTC.

V is TRBV29-1 and J is TRBJ2-7; weak D call: TRBD2 (6 bases). Germline CDR1 SQVTM, CDR2 ANQGSEA. The CDR3 spans 13 residues. Trimming stripped 1 base from V and 4 bases from J, with 11 bases between. In DNA, the CDR3 is TGCAGCGTTGAAGTTGGAGGGGCTTACGAGCAGTACTTC. Protein sequence: CSVEVGGAYEQYF.

This clone appeared once. The chain employs TRBV29-1 and TRBJ2-7; tentatively, D is TRBD2 (6 bases). Trimming took 4 bases from V and 4 from J, leaving 17 bases between them. Germline-derived CDR1 and CDR2 are SQVTM and ANQGSEA. The CDR3 is made up of 14 amino acids. CDR3 sequence: CSVAPSGSNYEQYF. CDR3 nucleotides: TGCAGCGTTGCCCCAAGCGGGTCCAATTACGAGCAGTACTTC.

This clone was detected a few times. The rearrangement joins TRBV7-9 to TRBJ2-1; TRBD2 aligns across 8 bases. Trimming cost V 4 bases and J 7 bases; bases outside gene matches: 12. Germline V gene data show CDR1 as SEHNR and CDR2 as FQNEAQ (reference sequence). The CDR3 runs to 16 residues. CDR3 coding DNA: TGTGCCAGCAGCTCCGCTTCAGCGGGAGCAGAGAATGAGCAGTTCTTC. Residues: CASSSASAGAENEQFF.

The gene calls are TRBV15 and TRBJ2-1; D might be TRBD1 (5 bases). The CDR3 covers 14 residues. V was pared by 3 bases and J by 6 bases, with 12 bases between. Germline V gene lookup returns CDR1 LNHNV and CDR2 YYDKDF (reference sequence). For the CDR3, the DNA is TGTGCCACCAGCAGGGGATTTGACAGCAATGAGCAGTTCTTC. This sequence encodes CATSRGFDSNEQFF. Full variable domain (remainder filled in from reference TRBV15 and TRBJ2-1): DAMVIQNPRYQVTQFGKPVTLSCSQTLNHNVMYWYQQKSSQAPKLLFHYYDKDFNNEADTPDNFQSRRPNTSFCFLDIRSPGLGDTAMYLCATSRGFDSNEQFFGPGTRLTVL.

The chain carries TRBV14 and TRBJ2-5; D is possibly TRBD1 (6 bases). CDR3 length: 15 amino acids. Germline V gene lookup returns CDR1 SGHDN and CDR2 FVKESK. Deletions cut 1 base from V and 4 bases from J, with 13 bases between. DNA of the CDR3: TGTGCCAGCAGCCAAGGAACAGGGTTAGGAGAGACCCAGTACTTC. Translation gives CASSQGTGLGETQYF.

The CDR3, as DNA: TGTGCCAGCAGCCAACAGGAGAACACTGAAGCTTTCTTT. It codes for CASSQQENTEAFF. V is TRBV11-3 and J is TRBJ1-1, with TRBD1 as a possible D gene (5 bases). Trimming cost V 5 bases and J 1 base, with 8 bases left between them. The germline gives CDR1 SGHNT, CDR2 YENEEA. The CDR3 is 13 amino acids.